This T cell receptor (beta chain) came from a study of cytomegalovirus exposure and HLA in healthy donors. Study results and caveats: The study flagged approximately 180 TCR beta chains as cytomegalovirus-associated. Rarity marked most TCR sequences, yet some public TCRs occurred in many donors.

Deletions cut 4 bases from V and 4 bases from J, with 16 bases between. Germline V gene sequence: CDR1 SEHNR, CDR2 FQNEAQ (reference sequence). There are 15 residues in the CDR3. The data were produced by immunoSEQ multiplex PCR, yet TCRdb's version contains in-frame clones alone and is incomplete. The sample consists of about 110,000 clones, 88% of them appearing once. Remarks on this clone: Its target is not known.

The rearrangement uses TRBV7-9 and TRBJ1-2; perhaps TRBD1 as D (5 bases). Sequencing used PBMCs. The sequence was collected from a woman under 40 in good health and CMV-seropositive. The CDR3 DNA reads as TGTGCCAGCAGCTCACCCCTTGGGGGGATCTATGGCTACACCTTC. Its translation: CASSSPLGGIYGYTF.